This TCR beta chain was sequenced during a study of T cells in localized non-small cell lung cancer. There are 14 residues in the CDR3. Per germline, CDR1 SGHNT and CDR2 YENEEA. V was trimmed by 4 bases and J by 4 bases, leaving 13 bases between them. TCRdb's table, derived via immunoSEQ multiplex PCR, lists solely in-frame clones and lacks some. The sample records just over 20,000 clones, over 75% being singletons. This TCR derives from a woman between 40 and 69 years old with stage II squamous cell lung carcinoma. This specimen consisted of PBMCs, obtained before any cancer treatment. The chain couples TRBV11-3 to TRBJ1-2; possible D gene TRBD1, 5 bases. The CDR3 DNA is TGTGCCAGCAGCTCCGGGACGATCGGCTATGGCTACACCTTC. Translating gives CASSSGTIGYGYTF.